This TCR beta chain was identified during a study of blood T cell repertoires in COVID-19. Germline CDR1 SEHNR, CDR2 FQNEAQ (reference sequence). The CDR3 is 15 residues long. Unmatched junction bases numbered 5, after V lost 6 bases and J lost 5 bases. Assay: immunoSEQ multiplex PCR; the TCRdb copy retains only in-frame clones and omits some. The sample yields 150,000 to 200,000 clones, roughly 79% seen once. Sequenced input: peripheral blood. This sequence originates from a woman of 80 years or more with COVID-19, enrolled during active disease. V usage is TRBV7-9 and J usage is TRBJ2-3; 13 bases match TRBD2. The CDR3 here is CASSLLAGGGDTQYF. CDR3 DNA sequence: TGTGCCAGCAGTTTACTAGCGGGGGGGGGAGATACGCAGTATTTT.